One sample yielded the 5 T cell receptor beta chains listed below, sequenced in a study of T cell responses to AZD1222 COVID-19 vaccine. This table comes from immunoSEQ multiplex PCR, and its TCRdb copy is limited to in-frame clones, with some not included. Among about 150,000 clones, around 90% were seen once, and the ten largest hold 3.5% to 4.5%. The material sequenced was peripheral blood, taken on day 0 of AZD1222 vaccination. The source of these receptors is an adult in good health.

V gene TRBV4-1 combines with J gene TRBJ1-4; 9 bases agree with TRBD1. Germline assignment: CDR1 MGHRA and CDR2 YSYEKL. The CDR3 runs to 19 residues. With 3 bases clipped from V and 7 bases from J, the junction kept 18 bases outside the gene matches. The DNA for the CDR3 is TGCGCCAGCAGCCATACCTCCGGGACAGGGATTCTTTCGGGTGAAAAACTGTTTTTT. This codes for CASSHTSGTGILSGEKLFF.

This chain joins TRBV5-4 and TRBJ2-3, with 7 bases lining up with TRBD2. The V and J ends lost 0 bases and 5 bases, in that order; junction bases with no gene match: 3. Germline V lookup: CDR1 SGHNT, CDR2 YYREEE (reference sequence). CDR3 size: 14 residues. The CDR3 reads CASSLATSVDTQYF. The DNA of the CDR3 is TGTGCCAGCAGCTTGGCCACTAGCGTAGATACGCAGTATTTT.

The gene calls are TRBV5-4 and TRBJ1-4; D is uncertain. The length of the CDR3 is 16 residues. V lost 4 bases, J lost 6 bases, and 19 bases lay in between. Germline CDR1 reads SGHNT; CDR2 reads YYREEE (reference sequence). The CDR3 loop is CASSRGGELIHEKLFF. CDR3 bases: TGTGCCAGCAGCCGCGGTGGGGAGCTCATCCATGAAAAACTGTTTTTT.

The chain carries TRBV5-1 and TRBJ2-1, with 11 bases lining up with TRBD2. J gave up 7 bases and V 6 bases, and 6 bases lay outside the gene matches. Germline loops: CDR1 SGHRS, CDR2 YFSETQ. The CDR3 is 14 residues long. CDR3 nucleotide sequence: TGCGCCAGCACCACTAGCGGGAGTAGTAATGAGCAGTTCTTC. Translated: CASTTSGSSNEQFF.

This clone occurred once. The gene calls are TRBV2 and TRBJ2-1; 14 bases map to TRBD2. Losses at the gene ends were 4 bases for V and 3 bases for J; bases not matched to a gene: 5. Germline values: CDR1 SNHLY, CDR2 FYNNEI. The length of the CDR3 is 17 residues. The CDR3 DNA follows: TGTGCCAGCAGTGGCGGGGGGACTAGCGGGAGCTACAATGAGCAGTTCTTC. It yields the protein CASSGGGTSGSYNEQFF.